Presented here are 7 T cell receptor beta chains from one specimen sequenced in a study of blood T cell repertoires in COVID-19 (dated by TCRdb to about 2020). Libraries were made using the immunoSEQ multiplex PCR assay. TCRdb limited this immuneACCESS table to in-frame rearrangements with V and J called. A share of clones is missing; checked studies link under half to unresolved V genes, and the rest is unexplained. For this sample there are about 400,000 clones; 70% to 90% appear just once. Of the sample, roughly 1.9% is held by the ten largest clones. Specimen: PBMCs or T cells enriched from blood (not recorded which). All receptors come from a man in his forties or fifties in a cohort exposed to, infected with or recovered from COVID-19 (not recorded which).

This chain links TRBV10-3 with TRBJ2-7, with 8 bases aligning to TRBD2. Germline V gives CDR1 ENHRY, CDR2 SYGVKD. V lost 10 bases, J lost 3 bases, and 5 bases stayed unmatched. The CDR3 has 12 amino acids. This CDR3 is CATRLAGYEQYF. In DNA, the CDR3 is TGTGCCACCCGCCTAGCGGGCTACGAGCAGTACTTC.

This chain uses TRBV9 with TRBJ1-3; the D gene is possibly TRBD1 (6 bases). The CDR3 loop spans 17 amino acids. The germline V and J ends were trimmed by 4 bases and 2 bases, with 19 bases remaining between them. Germline V CDR1 and CDR2: SGDLS, YYNGEE. The CDR3 sequence: CASSLRTATNTGNTIYF. The CDR3, as DNA: TGTGCCAGCAGCCTTCGGACAGCCACCAACACTGGAAACACCATATATTTT. The full variable domain, its missing parts supplied by reference TRBV9 and TRBJ1-3, is DSGVTQTPKHLITATGQRVTLRCSPRSGDLSVYWYQQSLDQGLQFLIQYYNGEERAKGNILERFSAQQFPDLHSELNLSSLELGDSALYFCASSLRTATNTGNTIYFGEGSWLTVV.

CDR3 DNA sequence: TGTGCCAGCAGCTTTAGCGGGAGTGGGGAGACCCAGTACTTC. It codes for CASSFSGSGETQYF. The V gene is TRBV3-1 (or the pseudogene TRBV3-2), the J gene TRBJ2-5, with 9 bases that match TRBD2. Germline V lookup: CDR1 LGHDT, CDR2 YNNKEL (reference sequence). The V segment lost 5 bases and the J segment 5 bases; nucleotides outside the gene matches: 6. This CDR3 is 14 amino acids long.

This clone was observed once. The chain joins TRBV24-1 to TRBJ2-1, with TRBD2 matching over 11 bases. V lost 3 bases, J lost 7 bases, and 10 bases stayed unmatched. The CDR3 has 17 amino acids. Germline CDR1 KGHDR, CDR2 SFDVKD. CDR3 coding DNA: TGTGCCACCAGTGATGCACTAGCGGGAGCCCTCAGGAATGAGCAGTTCTTC. Encoded protein: CATSDALAGALRNEQFF.

By its share, this clone is medium-sized. This chain links TRBV19 with TRBJ2-7, with D possibly TRBD1 on 5 matching bases. The germline V gene has CDR1 LNHDA and CDR2 SQIVND (reference sequence). The V and J ends lost 1 base and 5 bases respectively, with 12 bases between them. CDR3 length equals 14 residues. CDR3 protein: CASSIGGQGHEQYF. The CDR3 nucleotides are TGTGCCAGTAGTATAGGTGGGCAGGGTCACGAGCAGTACTTC. Using reference TRBV19 and TRBJ2-7 for the parts outside the CDR3, the full variable domain is DGGITQSPKYLFRKEGQNVTLSCEQNLNHDAMYWYRQDPGQGLRLIYYSQIVNDFQKGDIAEGYSVSREKKESFPLTVTSAQKNPTAFYLCASSIGGQGHEQYFGPGTRLTVT.

The chain recombines TRBV19 with TRBJ1-1; tentative D call: TRBD1 (5 bases). The V and J ends lost 1 base and 1 base respectively, with 7 bases between them. Per germline, CDR1 LNHDA and CDR2 SQIVND (reference sequence). The CDR3 loop spans 14 amino acids. The CDR3 region has the DNA TGTGCCAGTAGTATAGGCGGGGGGAACACTGAAGCTTTCTTT. This sequence encodes CASSIGGGNTEAFF.

The CDR3 spells CASTTSGTDTQYF. DNA for the CDR3: TGCGCCAGTACGACTAGCGGCACAGATACGCAGTATTTT. The V call is TRBV5-1, the J call TRBJ2-3; 8 bases align to TRBD2. V shed 8 bases, J shed 1 base, and the junction held 3 bases outside the gene matches. Per germline, CDR1 SGHRS and CDR2 YFSETQ. This CDR3 has 13 residues.